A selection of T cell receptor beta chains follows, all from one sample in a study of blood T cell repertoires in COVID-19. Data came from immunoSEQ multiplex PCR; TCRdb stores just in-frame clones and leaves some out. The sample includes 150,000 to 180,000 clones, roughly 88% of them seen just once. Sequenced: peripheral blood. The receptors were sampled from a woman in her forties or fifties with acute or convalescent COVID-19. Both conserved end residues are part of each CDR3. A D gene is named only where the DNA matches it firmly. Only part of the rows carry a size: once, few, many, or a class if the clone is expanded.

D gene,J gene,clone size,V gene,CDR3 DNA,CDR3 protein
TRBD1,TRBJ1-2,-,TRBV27,TGTGCCAGCTCCCGGGACAGGGGGCATGGCTACACCTTC,CASSRDRGHGYTF
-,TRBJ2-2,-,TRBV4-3,TGCGCCAGCAGCCGTGAGGCAGGGGGTAGCGGCCGTTCCGGGGAGCTGTTTTTT,CASSREAGGSGRSGELFF
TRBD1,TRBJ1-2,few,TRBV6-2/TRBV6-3,TGTGCCAGCAGTTCCCCGCCCAGGGGGTATGGCTACACCTTC,CASSSPPRGYGYTF
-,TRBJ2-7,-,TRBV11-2,TGTGCCAGCAGCGGAACTAGTAAGTACGAGCAGTACTTC,CASSGTSKYEQYF
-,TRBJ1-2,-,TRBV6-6,TGTGCCAGCAATAGAGGGAGTAACTATGGCTACACCTTC,CASNRGSNYGYTF
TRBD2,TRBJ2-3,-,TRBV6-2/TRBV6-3,TGTGCCAGCAGTTACCCTTTAGCGGGGGGCTCACATGATACGCAGTATTTT,CASSYPLAGGSHDTQYF
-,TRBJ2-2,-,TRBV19,TGTGCCAGTAGTATAACTTTAGGGTGGGAGACCGGGGAGCTGTTTTTT,CASSITLGWETGELFF
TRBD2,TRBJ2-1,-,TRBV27,TGTGCCAGCAGTTTAATAGCGGGGGGGTACAATGAGCAGTTCTTC,CASSLIAGGYNEQFF
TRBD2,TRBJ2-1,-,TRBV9,TGTGCCAGCAGCTCGGGACTAGCGGCCAGCAATGAGCAGTTCTTC,CASSSGLAASNEQFF
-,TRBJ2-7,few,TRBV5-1,TGCGCCAGCAGCGATGGGAGGAACTCCTACGAGCAGTACTTC,CASSDGRNSYEQYF
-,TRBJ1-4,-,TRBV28,TGTGCCAGCATCGAGGCAGGGGCAACTAATGAAAAACTGTTTTTT,CASIEAGATNEKLFF
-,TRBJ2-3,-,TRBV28,TGTGCCAGCAGTTTATCCCGCGGGGTCGGCGGCACAGATACGCAGTATTTT,CASSLSRGVGGTDTQYF
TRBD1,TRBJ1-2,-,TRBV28,TGTGCCAGCAGGAACGGGGGACAGGGAGGGGATGGCTACACCTTC,CASRNGGQGGDGYTF